This is a list of T cell receptor beta chains from one sample in a study of tumor-infiltrating lymphocytes in primary liver carcinoma. TCRdb redid the calling of the multiplex PCR reads with MiXCR, one entry per CDR3 protein. The sample has approximately 330,000 distinct CDR3 sequences, less than 65% seen once; the top ten hold under 8%. Sequencing was performed on peripheral blood. The receptors stem from a man between 35 and 55 years old with primary liver carcinoma and hepatitis B virus infection. The CDR3 runs from the conserved cysteine through the conserved F or W. D genes are given only for firm matches. Size values are once, few and many counts, or a class for expanded clones, and some rows have none.

TRBV12-3/TRBV12-4,TRBD1,15,TRBJ1-1,many,TGTGCCAGCAGACCACCCGGGACAGCACACACTGAAGCTTTCTTT,CASRPPGTAHTEAFF
TRBV10-3,NA,14,TRBJ2-3,many,TGTGCCATCAAGGCTTCACAGGAGGTCGATACGCAGTATTTT,CAIKASQEVDTQYF
TRBV20-1,TRBD2,13,TRBJ2-3,NA,TGCAGTGCTGAGCGGGAGGGGGGAGATACGCAGTATTTT,CSAEREGGDTQYF
TRBV6-5,TRBD2,15,TRBJ2-1,many,TGTGCCAGCAGACGGGGGGGGGACGGGTACAATGAGCAGTTCTTC,CASRRGGDGYNEQFF
TRBV11-2,NA,13,TRBJ2-7,NA,TGTGCCAGCTGCCTTGACCACGGGGCGGGCCTCAACTTC,CASCLDHGAGLNF
TRBV4-2,TRBD1,14,TRBJ2-7,NA,TGTACCAGCAGCCAAGGGGGCTTGGCTGGCGAGCAGTACTTC,CTSSQGGLAGEQYF
TRBV12-5,TRBD1,17,TRBJ1-5,NA,TGTGCTAGTCGCCACGCCAGAAGGGGGCAGGATTATCAGCCCCAGCATTTT,CASRHARRGQDYQPQHF
TRBV5-6,NA,13,TRBJ2-3,many,TGTGCCAGCAGCACCCGGGCCAACGTCCGGCAGTATTTT,CASSTRANVRQYF
TRBV10-3,TRBD2,14,TRBJ2-1,NA,TGTGCCAACAGTAGCGGGAGGGTCAAAAATGGGCAGTTCTTC,CANSSGRVKNGQFF
TRBV7-8,NA,15,TRBJ2-7,NA,TGTGCCAGCAGCTTAGCCGGGGATGCCATCTACGAGCAGTACTTC,CASSLAGDAIYEQYF
TRBV6-1,TRBD1,14,TRBJ2-1,NA,TGTGCCAGCAGTCAGACAGGGGGGGACAATGAGCAGTTCTTC,CASSQTGGDNEQFF
TRBV11-2,TRBD2,19,TRBJ2-2,NA,TGTGCCAGCAGCTTGACGGCTAGCGGGAGTCGGGTTAGGACTGGGGAGCTGCTTTTT,CASSLTASGSRVRTGELLF
TRBV6-2/TRBV6-3,NA,14,TRBJ1-1,many,TGTGCCAGCAGCGACCTTCGAACGCACACTGAAGCTTTCTTT,CASSDLRTHTEAFF
TRBV5-4,TRBD1,15,TRBJ1-6,few,TGTGCCAGCAGCTTCCTTACAGGGGAAGGTTCACCCCTCCACTTT,CASSFLTGEGSPLHF
TRBV6-5,NA,17,TRBJ2-2,NA,TGTGCCAGCACCCTAGGGATGGGGAATATGGCCACCGGGGAGCTGTTTTTT,CASTLGMGNMATGELFF
TRBV10-3,NA,14,TRBJ2-7,once,TGTGCCATCAGGAGCCCCTCTGGGACGTGCGAGCAGTACTTC,CAIRSPSGTCEQYF
TRBV5-1,NA,13,TRBJ1-1,NA,TGCGCCAGCAGCTCAACTATGAACACTGAAGCTTTCTTT,CASSSTMNTEAFF
TRBV12-3/TRBV12-4,NA,14,TRBJ2-7,many,TGTGCCAGCAGTTTCGACGCCTACTCCTACGAGCAGTACTTC,CASSFDAYSYEQYF
TRBV12-3/TRBV12-4,TRBD2,14,TRBJ2-5,many,TGTGCCAGCAGTACCGCTAGCGGCCAAGAGACCCAGTACTTC,CASSTASGQETQYF
TRBV20-1,NA,17,TRBJ2-1,NA,TGCAGTGCTAGAGACCAGGGTGCTCTAGCCACCTACAATGAGCAGTTCTTC,CSARDQGALATYNEQFF
TRBV12-3/TRBV12-4,NA,14,TRBJ1-2,NA,TGTGCCAGCAGTTTTGGGGGAAGGGACTATGACTACACCTTC,CASSFGGRDYDYTF
TRBV6-2/TRBV6-3,TRBD2,15,TRBJ2-1,NA,TGTGTCAGCAGTTACCTAGTCGGGAGGGCCGCTGAGCAGTTCTTC,CVSSYLVGRAAEQFF
TRBV12-3/TRBV12-4,NA,12,TRBJ1-2,NA,TGTGCCAGCAGTGCCGACCGGTATGGCTACACTTTC,CASSADRYGYTF
TRBV28,NA,12,TRBJ1-1,few,TGTGCCAGCGTGCGAGGGGCCCTTGAAGCTTTCTTT,CASVRGALEAFF
TRBV7-9,NA,12,TRBJ2-2,many,TGTGCCAGCAGCCATAACACCGGGGAGCTGTTTTTT,CASSHNTGELFF
TRBV5-1,TRBD1,14,TRBJ1-3,NA,TGCGCCAGCAGCTTGGCAGGGGGCGAAAACACCATATATTTT,CASSLAGGENTIYF
TRBV5-1,NA,13,TRBJ2-2,few,TGCGCCAGCAGCTTGGAGGGTACCGGGGAGCTGTTTTTT,CASSLEGTGELFF
TRBV12-3/TRBV12-4,NA,13,TRBJ1-5,many,TGTGCCAGCAGTTCGCCCCACTACGGGCCCCAGCATTTT,CASSSPHYGPQHF
TRBV11-2,NA,12,TRBJ1-2,NA,TGTGCCAGCAGCTTCACAGACTATGGCTACACCTTC,CASSFTDYGYTF
TRBV6-1,TRBD2,15,TRBJ2-3,many,TGTGCCAGCAGTGAAGCGCTTGCGGGAGGAATTACGCAGTATTTT,CASSEALAGGITQYF
TRBV5-1,TRBD1,15,TRBJ2-5,NA,TGCGCCAGCAGCTTGCCGGGACAGGGTCGGGAGACCCAGTACTTC,CASSLPGQGRETQYF
TRBV6-2/TRBV6-3,NA,17,TRBJ1-1,many,TGTGCCAGCAGTTATGCCGGGGGTTTCGACCTGAACACTGAAGCTTTCTTT,CASSYAGGFDLNTEAFF
TRBV5-8,NA,15,TRBJ1-1,NA,TGTGCCAGCAGCCGGACGCGGGGACACAACACTGAAGCTTTCTTT,CASSRTRGHNTEAFF
TRBV7-9,TRBD2,18,TRBJ2-1,NA,TGTGCCAGCAGCTTAGTTGGTAGCGGGATGGCATCCTACAATGAGCAGTTCTTC,CASSLVGSGMASYNEQFF
TRBV25-1,NA,14,TRBJ2-1,once,TGTGCCAGCAGTAGCCCAGGGGGGTACAATGAGCAGTTCTTC,CASSSPGGYNEQFF
TRBV5-6,NA,20,TRBJ1-5,few,TGTGCCAGCAGCTTGGCCGGGGGTAGGGGACCCGAGCATGGCAATCAGCCCCAGCATTTT,CASSLAGGRGPEHGNQPQHF
TRBV11-3,NA,12,TRBJ1-6,NA,TGTGTCAGCCGGGGAAGTAATTCACCCCTCCACTTT,CVSRGSNSPLHF
TRBV5-1,NA,14,TRBJ2-5,NA,TGCGCCAGCAGCTTTTTCGGGATCCAAGAGACCCAGTACTTC,CASSFFGIQETQYF
TRBV5-4,TRBD1,15,TRBJ1-2,few,TGTGCCAGCAGCCACCGGGACAGGGGGTTCTATGGCTACACCTTC,CASSHRDRGFYGYTF
TRBV10-2,NA,16,TRBJ2-2,once,TGCGCCAGCAGTGTAATGATAGCTGAAAGCACCGGGGAGCTGTTTTTT,CASSVMIAESTGELFF
TRBV5-4,TRBD1,15,TRBJ2-5,many,TGTGCCAGCAGCTTGGGGGACAGGGGGCGAGAGACCCAGTACTTC,CASSLGDRGRETQYF
TRBV4-2,NA,18,TRBJ1-6,NA,TGTGCCAGCAGCCAAGATTATGGGGGGGGTGGCCATAATTCACCCCTCCAGTTT,CASSQDYGGGGHNSPLQF
TRBV11-2,TRBD2,15,TRBJ2-5,NA,TGTGCCAGCAGCATAGAATGGGAGGGGCAAGAGACCCAGTACTTC,CASSIEWEGQETQYF
TRBV12-3/TRBV12-4,TRBD1,15,TRBJ2-7,few,TGTGCCAGCAGTTTCACAGGGGGCGCCGCTTACGAGCAGTACTTC,CASSFTGGAAYEQYF
TRBV28,NA,12,TRBJ2-1,NA,TGTGCCAGCAGTTTATTAGGCGTTGAGCAGTTCTTC,CASSLLGVEQFF
TRBV12-3/TRBV12-4,TRBD1,13,TRBJ1-2,many,TGTGCCAGCAGCGGGACAGGCCACTATGGCTACACCTTC,CASSGTGHYGYTF
TRBV20-1,TRBD1,14,TRBJ1-5,NA,TGCAGTGCTAGAGAGGACAGGGTGGCTCAGCCCCAGCATTTT,CSAREDRVAQPQHF
TRBV28,TRBD1,17,TRBJ2-5,NA,TGTGCCAGCAGTTCCCCCGGGACAGTAATTAGGAGGGAGACCCAGTACTTC,CASSSPGTVIRRETQYF
TRBV11-3,NA,14,TRBJ2-3,NA,TGTGCCAGCAGCTGTGACGGAAGCACAGATACACAGTATTTT,CASSCDGSTDTQYF
TRBV6-5,TRBD2,14,TRBJ2-3,NA,TGTGCCAGTAGAAGCGGGAGTAGGACAGATACGCAGTATTTT,CASRSGSRTDTQYF